This T cell receptor beta chain was identified in a study of cytomegalovirus exposure and HLA in healthy donors. The PCR was carried out with 60 Vbeta primers and 13 Jbeta primers. Per the original data handling: About 10 million shared chains were among around 80 million unique TCR beta chains counted in a later analysis. Assay: immunoSEQ multiplex PCR; the TCRdb copy retains only in-frame clones and omits some. The V and J calls and the clone size are those of that table, but D and trimming were determined from the DNA. The table shows tens of thousands of clones, with around two thirds occurring only once. The germline CDR1 and CDR2 sequences are MGHRA and YSYEKL. V lost 0 bases, J lost 2 bases, and 12 bases stayed unmatched. This CDR3 has 21 amino acids. The study, taken as a whole, reports: Sequencing depth across donors, presence/absence analyses assumed, was roughly uniform. Within an earlier analysis, most TCR beta V segments proved productive either about 90% or about 30% of the time.

Worth noting for this clone: Its antigen is still unknown.

J is TRBJ2-2 and V is TRBV4-1; 13 nucleotides align to TRBD2. This clonotype was sampled from a man between 60 and 75 years old in good health and CMV-seropositive. Sequencing was performed on PBMCs. DNA for the CDR3: TGCGCCAGCAGCCAAGATTTGGGGTTCGGACTAGCGGGAGCAAACACCGGGGAGCTGTTTTTT. It yields the protein CASSQDLGFGLAGANTGELFF.